Listed here are 26 T cell receptor beta chains from one sample, sequenced in a study of blood T cell repertoires in COVID-19. This table comes from immunoSEQ multiplex PCR, and its TCRdb copy is limited to in-frame clones, with some not included. Of about 460,000 clones listed, roughly nine tenths were seen once; the top ten hold more than 7.5%. The sample comprised PBMCs or T cells enriched from blood (not recorded which). The receptors were gathered from a woman aged 55 to 70 who had recovered from COVID-19.

V gene TRBV12-5 combines with J gene TRBJ1-3; D might be TRBD1 (6 bases). Germline V CDR1 and CDR2: LGHNT, FRNRAP. The CDR3 has 18 amino acids. V gave up 2 bases and J gave up 4 bases, with 21 bases separating them. CDR3 nucleotides: TGTGCTAGTGGTTTGAGATCGGGCAGGGGTTCAGGAGGAAACACCATATATTTT. Residues: CASGLRSGRGSGGNTIYF. The variable domain in full, completed from reference TRBV12-5 and TRBJ1-3, reads DARVTQTPRHKVTEMGQEVTMRCQPILGHNTVFWYRQTMMQGLELLAYFRNRAPLDDSGMPKDRFSAEMPDATLATLKIQPSEPRDSAVYFCASGLRSGRGSGGNTIYFGEGSWLTVV.

This chain links TRBV9 with TRBJ1-2, with D possibly being TRBD1 (5 bases). Trimming took 2 bases from V and 4 from J, leaving 18 bases between them. Germline V lookup: CDR1 SGDLS, CDR2 YYNGEE. The CDR3 loop spans 16 amino acids. The CDR3 DNA reads as TGTGCCAGCAGCGTGTGGGGAGGGGAGAGGGGCTATGGCTACACCTTC. As protein: CASSVWGGERGYGYTF.

This chain uses TRBV5-1 with TRBJ1-6; no definite D call. Germline V gene data show CDR1 as SGHRS and CDR2 as YFSETQ. The CDR3 is 19 residues long. Trimming took 0 bases from V and 6 from J, leaving 22 bases between them. The CDR3 DNA reads TGCGCCAGCAGCTTGGGGGAGAGGGTAGACGGAAAGGGTAATTCACCCCTCCACTTT. Protein product: CASSLGERVDGKGNSPLHF.

The V gene is TRBV9, the J gene TRBJ1-2; maybe TRBD1 (5 bases). V was pared by 7 bases and J by 1 base, with 14 bases between. Germline V gene data show CDR1 as SGDLS and CDR2 as YYNGEE. The CDR3 length is 14 residues. The chain's CDR3 is CASAPPGGNYGYTF. The CDR3 DNA reads as TGTGCCAGCGCCCCCCCCGGGGGTAACTATGGCTACACCTTC.

The sample holds one count of this clone. The chain links TRBV6-5 to TRBJ2-2; D gene unclear. CDR3 size: 14 residues. The germline V and J ends were trimmed by 9 bases and 0 bases, with 11 bases remaining between them. In germline, CDR1 is MNHEY, CDR2 SVGAGI. As DNA, the CDR3 is TGTGCCAGTACATGGTTCGCGAACACCGGGGAGCTGTTTTTT. Its protein product is CASTWFANTGELFF.

This clone was picked up one time. This chain uses TRBV19 with TRBJ2-6; a possible D gene is TRBD2 (7 bases). CDR1 is LNHDA and CDR2 is SQIVND in the germline V gene (reference sequence). The CDR3 sequence is 12 residues long. V lost 8 bases, J lost 12 bases, and 14 bases lay in between. This chain's CDR3 is CASQTRGGVLTF. CDR3 nucleotides: TGTGCCAGTCAAACAAGGGGGGGCGTCCTGACTTTC. Based on the CDR3 plus reference TRBV19 and TRBJ2-6, the full variable domain is DGGITQSPKYLFRKEGQNVTLSCEQNLNHDAMYWYRQDPGQGLRLIYYSQIVNDFQKGDIAEGYSVSREKKESFPLTVTSAQKNPTAFYLCASQTRGGVLTFGAGSRLTVL.

The rearrangement joins TRBV2 to TRBJ1-2, with TRBD1 matching 8 bases. The CDR3 loop spans 15 amino acids. Germline-derived CDR1 and CDR2 are SNHLY and FYNNEI. With 3 bases clipped from V and 3 bases from J, the junction kept 6 bases outside the gene matches. The CDR3 protein is CASSEAGQGHYGYTF. DNA for the CDR3: TGTGCCAGCAGTGAGGCAGGACAGGGTCACTATGGCTACACCTTC.

As concerns this clone: The identical CDR3 is also encoded by other nucleotide sequences in the sample. V usage is TRBV24-1 and J usage is TRBJ2-3; D ambiguous. V lost 3 bases and J lost 0, with 3 bases in between. CDR3 size: 13 residues. Germline CDR1 reads KGHDR; CDR2 reads SFDVKD. In nucleotides, the CDR3 is TGTGCCACCAGTGATCCTAGCACAGATACGCAGTATTTT. This translates into CATSDPSTDTQYF.

The genes are TRBV7-6 and TRBJ2-4, with D perhaps matching TRBD1 (6 bases). V was clipped by 3 bases and J by 5 bases, with 11 bases between them. Germline assignment: CDR1 SGHVS and CDR2 FNYEAQ. The CDR3 consists of 14 residues. The CDR3: CASSLGAGENIQYF. For the CDR3, the DNA is TGTGCCAGCAGCTTGGGGGCAGGGGAAAACATTCAGTACTTC.

The chain recombines TRBV7-6 with TRBJ2-7; tentatively, D is TRBD1 (5 bases). The CDR3 is 14 residues long. V dropped 2 bases and J dropped 6 bases, with 14 bases sitting between them. Germline V lookup: CDR1 SGHVS, CDR2 FNYEAQ. DNA of the CDR3: TGTGCCAGCAGCTTATGGCAGGGAAGGGGCGAGCAGTACTTC. Translation gives CASSLWQGRGEQYF.

The chain couples TRBV7-9 to TRBJ2-3; 8 bases fit TRBD2. CDR1 SEHNR and CDR2 FQNEAQ come from the germline V gene (reference sequence). Losses at the gene ends were 3 bases for V and 2 bases for J; bases not matched to a gene: 4. The CDR3 consists of 15 residues. Here the CDR3 DNA reads TGTGCCAGCAGCTTGAGAGCGGGGGACACAGATACGCAGTATTTT. Protein product: CASSLRAGDTDTQYF.

Regarding this clone: The same CDR3 is also encoded by other DNA sequences in this sample. V and J are TRBV29-1 and TRBJ1-5; 8 bases line up with TRBD1. Losses at the gene ends were 4 bases for V and 0 bases for J; bases not matched to a gene: 2. Looked up from germline, CDR1 is SQVTM and CDR2 is ANQGSEA. The CDR3 extends over 14 amino acids. CDR3 coding DNA: TGCAGCGTTGGGACAGGGCTTAGCAATCAGCCCCAGCATTTT. Translating gives CSVGTGLSNQPQHF.

The J gene is TRBJ1-5, the V gene TRBV7-8, with 10 positions matching TRBD1. The trim removed 3 bases at V and 6 bases at J, leaving 5 bases unmatched. Germline V CDR1 and CDR2: SGHVS, FQNEAQ. This CDR3 has 15 residues. DNA of the CDR3: TGTGCCAGCAGCTTTGACAGGGGGCTTTTTCAGCCCCAGCATTTT. It is translated as CASSFDRGLFQPQHF.

This chain joins TRBV11-2 and TRBJ2-5; 11 bases match TRBD2. The V gene end was trimmed by 2 bases and the J gene end by 5 bases; junction bases not matched to a gene: 7. Germline lookup yields CDR1 SGHAT and CDR2 FQNNGV. The length of the CDR3 is 16 residues. As DNA, the CDR3 is TGTGCCAGCAGCTTACGAACTAGCGGGGGCTGGGAGACCCAGTACTTC. Protein product: CASSLRTSGGWETQYF.

The chain employs TRBV25-1 and TRBJ1-2; D unclear. The CDR3 has 13 residues. Germline CDR1 is MGHDK and CDR2 is SYGVNS. V was cut by 2 bases and J by 4 bases, with 8 bases left in between. The DNA of the CDR3 is TGTGCCAGCAGTGAAAGGGCGGGCTATGGCTACACCTTC. Translated: CASSERAGYGYTF.

The V gene is TRBV5-1, the J gene TRBJ2-2; the match to TRBD1 covers 7 bases. Germline assignment: CDR1 SGHRS and CDR2 YFSETQ. The CDR3 runs 15 residues. V lost 4 bases to trimming and J lost 5 bases; unmatched junction nucleotides: 8. Here the CDR3 DNA reads TGCGCCAGCAGCCCTGGGACAGTTGAGACCGGGGAGCTGTTTTTT. Translated, it gives CASSPGTVETGELFF. Drawing the rest from reference TRBV5-1 and TRBJ2-2, the complete variable domain is KAGVTQTPRYLIKTRGQQVTLSCSPISGHRSVSWYQQTPGQGLQFLFEYFSETQRNKGNFPGRFSGRQFSNSRSEMNVSTLELGDSALYLCASSPGTVETGELFFGEGSRLTVL.

J is TRBJ2-3 and V is TRBV5-6; TRBD2 matches 10 bases. The CDR3 extends over 16 amino acids. The junction had 7 bases not matched to a gene; V was cut back by 0 bases and J by 6 bases. CDR1 and CDR2 from the germline V gene are SGHDT and YYEEEE. The CDR3 loop is CASSLVGLAPLDTQYF. The CDR3 DNA reads TGTGCCAGCAGCTTGGTGGGACTAGCGCCCTTGGATACGCAGTATTTT.

The chain couples TRBV19 to TRBJ1-6, with TRBD1 as a possible D gene (5 bases). Germline assignment: CDR1 LNHDA and CDR2 SQIVND (reference sequence). The CDR3 loop spans 13 amino acids. The germline V and J ends were trimmed by 8 bases and 10 bases, with 15 bases remaining between them. CDR3 nucleotides: TGTGCCAGTTCCAGGGCGGGGGGATCACCCCTCCACTTT. Translated: CASSRAGGSPLHF.

This clone has just one count. The chain couples TRBV5-1 to TRBJ1-4; the D gene is possibly TRBD1 (6 bases). In germline, CDR1 is SGHRS, CDR2 YFSETQ. V lost 6 bases to trimming and J lost 4 bases, with 13 bases between them. The CDR3 runs to 14 residues. Here the CDR3 reads CASTRGGDNEKLFF. CDR3 DNA sequence: TGCGCCAGCACCAGGGGCGGCGATAATGAAAAACTGTTTTTT.

The chain joins TRBV14 to TRBJ1-2; D is unresolved. The CDR3 loop spans 14 amino acids. Between the trimmed V and J ends, which lost 1 base and 7 bases, there was a span of 13 bases. CDR1 SGHDN and CDR2 FVKESK come from the germline V gene. CDR3 in amino acids: CASSQGRVLGGYTF. The CDR3 DNA reads as TGTGCCAGCAGCCAAGGCCGGGTCTTAGGTGGCTACACCTTC. The full variable domain, its missing parts supplied by reference TRBV14 and TRBJ1-2, is EAGVTQFPSHSVIEKGQTVTLRCDPISGHDNLYWYRRVMGKEIKFLLHFVKESKQDESGMPNNRFLAERTGGTYSTLKVQPAELEDSGVYFCASSQGRVLGGYTFGSGTRLTVV.

The chain recombines TRBV5-1 with TRBJ1-1; no firm D call. In germline, CDR1 is SGHRS, CDR2 YFSETQ. The CDR3 totals 14 residues. V lost 2 bases, J lost 1 base, and 9 bases lay in between. The CDR3 DNA sequence: TGCGCCAGCAGCTTCCGGGTCCCGAACACTGAAGCTTTCTTT. This translates into CASSFRVPNTEAFF.

J is TRBJ1-4 and V is TRBV27, with TRBD1 identical over 9 bases. After removal of 8 bases from V and 5 bases from J, the junction contained 9 bases not matched to a gene. There are 15 residues in the CDR3. Germline V gene data show CDR1 as MNHEY and CDR2 as SMNVEV (reference sequence). The DNA for the CDR3 is TGTGCCAGCTCCGACCCGGGACAGGGAAATGAAAAACTGTTTTTT. The encoded protein is CASSDPGQGNEKLFF.

V and J are TRBV10-3 and TRBJ1-5; D uncertain. V lost 4 bases, J lost 5 bases, and 12 bases lay in between. Germline V CDR1 and CDR2: ENHRY, SYGVKD. The CDR3 is 14 residues long. For the CDR3, the DNA is TGTGCCATCAGTGGTGAGACATTAGATCAGCCCCAGCATTTT. Protein sequence: CAISGETLDQPQHF.

V gene TRBV7-2 combines with J gene TRBJ2-3; D gene uncertain. In germline, CDR1 is SGHTA, CDR2 FQGNSA. The CDR3 is 15 residues long. Trimming stripped 2 bases from V and 0 bases from J, with 9 bases between. The DNA of the CDR3 is TGTGCCAGCAGCTTATTTTTCTCTAGCACAGATACGCAGTATTTT. It is translated as CASSLFFSSTDTQYF.

This rearrangement joins TRBV5-1 to TRBJ2-1; TRBD2 aligns across 8 bases. Trimming at V came to 1 base and at J to 9 bases, leaving 9 bases not matched to a gene. Germline CDR1 reads SGHRS; CDR2 reads YFSETQ. There are 15 residues in the CDR3. This chain's CDR3 is CASSLSTGGPSEQFF. For the CDR3, the DNA is TGCGCCAGCAGCTTGAGTACGGGGGGGCCCAGTGAGCAGTTCTTC.

The chain recombines TRBV6-5 with TRBJ2-1, with a tentative D call TRBD2 (6 bases). V was pared by 8 bases and J by 4 bases, with 18 bases between. CDR1 is MNHEY, CDR2 SVGAGI, per germline. The CDR3 has 15 residues. This CDR3 reads CASCLGLAEYNEQFF. As DNA, the CDR3 is TGTGCCAGCTGTCTCGGATTAGCGGAATACAATGAGCAGTTCTTC.